This TCR beta chain emerged from a study of shared clonotypes between healthy human individuals. In the source study's methods: ImmunoSEQ gave junction-only sequences without quality scores, so filtering differed. The data were produced by immunoSEQ multiplex PCR, yet TCRdb's version contains in-frame clones alone and is incomplete. For V, J and clone size, that table is used; D and trimming come from the DNA. Of some 490,000 clones in the sample, more than 75% were seen once. The CDR3 length is 17 residues. Between the trimmed V and J ends, which lost 3 bases and 2 bases, there was a span of 19 bases. Germline values: CDR1 MNHEY, CDR2 SMNVEV (reference sequence).

Sample: PBMCs. This receptor was identified in a middle-aged woman in good health. Some clones in this sample may be carry-over from other donors' samples. The genes are TRBV27 and TRBJ1-2; possibly TRBD1 for D (5 bases). DNA of the CDR3: TGTGCCAGCAGTTTCCAAGCCTCCGGGGCTTTGAACTATGGCTACACCTTC. As protein: CASSFQASGALNYGYTF.